This TCR beta chain was captured in a study of molecular identifiers for immune sequencing clone quantification. Via MiXCR, TCRdb re-called the PCR reads, giving one row per CDR3 protein. The data show just under 650,000 distinct CDR3 sequences, with roughly 21% seen just once and roughly 0.83% held by the top ten. This clonotype was recorded many times. V was shortened by 1 base and J by 2 bases, with 6 bases between the two germline ends. This CDR3 comprises 13 residues. The germline V gene encodes CDR1 SEHNR and CDR2 FQNEAQ (reference sequence). The chain joins TRBV7-9 to TRBJ2-7; D gene ambiguous. The sample comprised naive CD8+ T cells from blood, with Jurkat cell RNA spiked in. Subset given: FACS-sorted CD8+CD4-CCR7+CD45RA+ naive T cells. This clonotype was obtained from a human donor in good health. Some libraries in this study had Jurkat cell RNA spiked in. The CDR3 is CASSLVQPYEQYF. The CDR3 nucleotides are TGTGCCAGCAGCTTAGTACAGCCCTACGAGCAGTACTTC.